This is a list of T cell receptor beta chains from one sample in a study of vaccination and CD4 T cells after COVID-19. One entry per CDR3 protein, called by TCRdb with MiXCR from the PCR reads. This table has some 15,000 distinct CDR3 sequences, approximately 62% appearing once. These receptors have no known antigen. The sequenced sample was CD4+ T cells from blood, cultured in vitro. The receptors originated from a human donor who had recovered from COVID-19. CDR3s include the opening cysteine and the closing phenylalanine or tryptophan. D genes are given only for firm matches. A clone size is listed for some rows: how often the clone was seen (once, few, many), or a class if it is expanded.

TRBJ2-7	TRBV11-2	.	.	CASRGGFRTYEQYF	TGTGCCAGCAGGGGGGGATTCAGGACCTACGAGCAGTACTTC
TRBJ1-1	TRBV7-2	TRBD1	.	CASSHPRTGAFF	TGTGCCAGCAGCCACCCCCGGACAGGAGCTTTCTTT
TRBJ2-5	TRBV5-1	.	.	CASSLGRVRETQYF	TGCGCCAGCAGCTTGGGTCGGGTCCGTGAGACCCAGTACTTC
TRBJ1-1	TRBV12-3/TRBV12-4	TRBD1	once	CASSGDRVTEAFF	TGTGCCAGCAGCGGGGACAGGGTGACTGAAGCTTTCTTT
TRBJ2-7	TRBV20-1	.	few	CSATQTGNSPYEQYF	TGCAGTGCTACTCAAACAGGGAATTCCCCCTACGAGCAGTACTTC
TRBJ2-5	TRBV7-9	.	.	CASSLGRGPQETQYF	TGTGCCAGCAGCTTAGGCAGGGGACCCCAAGAGACCCAGTACTTC
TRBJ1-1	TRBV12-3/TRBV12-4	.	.	CASRTDRKAFF	TGTGCCAGCAGGACGGATAGAAAAGCTTTCTTT
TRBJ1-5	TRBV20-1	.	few	CSARLGGGSSNQPQHF	TGCAGTGCTAGACTTGGGGGAGGGAGTAGCAATCAGCCCCAGCATTTT
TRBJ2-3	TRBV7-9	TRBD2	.	CASSAGTSGRANTQYF	TGTGCCAGCAGCGCCGGGACTAGCGGGAGGGCGAATACGCAGTATTTT
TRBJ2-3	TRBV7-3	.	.	CASSLTGGGDTQYF	TGTGCCAGCAGCTTAACGGGAGGAGGGGATACGCAGTATTTT
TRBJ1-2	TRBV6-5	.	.	CASSYLLGGGYTF	TGTGCCAGCAGTTACCTCCTCGGGGGGGGCTACACCTTC
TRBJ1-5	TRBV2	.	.	CASSEVGQRQPQHF	TGTGCCAGCAGTGAAGTCGGACAGAGACAGCCCCAGCATTTT
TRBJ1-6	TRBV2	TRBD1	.	CASSGQGGSPLHF	TGTGCCAGCAGTGGACAGGGGGGTTCACCCCTCCACTTT
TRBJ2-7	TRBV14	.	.	CASSHYRHPISYEQYF	TGTGCCAGCAGCCACTATCGGCACCCGATCTCCTACGAGCAGTACTTC
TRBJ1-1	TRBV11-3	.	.	CASSSGPDFTEAFF	TGTGCCAGCAGCTCGGGACCTGATTTCACTGAAGCTTTCTTT
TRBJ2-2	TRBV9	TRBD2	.	CASSVRTSGGAGELFF	TGTGCCAGCAGCGTTCGGACTAGCGGCGGAGCCGGGGAGCTGTTTTTT
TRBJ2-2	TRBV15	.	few	CATSRQGTTGELFF	TGTGCCACCAGCAGACAGGGAACCACCGGGGAGCTGTTTTTT
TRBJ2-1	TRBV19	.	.	CASSLGGSSYNEQFF	TGTGCCAGTAGTCTAGGGGGGAGCTCCTACAATGAGCAGTTCTTC